This T cell receptor (beta chain) was observed in a study of T cells after yellow fever vaccination. Study in general: When fractions had low cell numbers, they were prepared with SMART-Seq v4 Ultra Low Input.

General observations from the study: Clonotypes found in both CD4 and CD8 compartments made up a small share.

For TCR, cDNA came from 5'RACE template switching, which added a universal primer site and UMIs. TCRdb analysed the 5' RACE reads with MiXCR anew, one entry per CDR3 protein. The repertoire consists of a few hundred thousand distinct CDR3 sequences, with around 5.3% occurring once and the leading ten covering 3% to 4%. This clonotype was detected only a few times. Antigen: not known. At one of its ends the junction is not consistent with the germline gene, which may arise from a read error. Sequencing used CD4+ T cells sorted from PBMCs, obtained on the day of the yellow fever booster vaccination. The clonotype comes from a man aged 18 to 30 who received the YFV17D yellow fever vaccine.

The CDR3 nucleotides are TGTGCTAGCAGAGTAGGACGGAGTTACAATGAGCAGTTCTTC. Translation gives CASRVGRSYNEQFF. The rearrangement uses TRBV7-7 and TRBJ2-1; no definite D call. Per germline, CDR1 SSHAT and CDR2 FNYEAQ (reference sequence). The CDR3 runs to 14 residues.